This TCR beta chain was captured in a study of T-cell reconstitution after alpha-beta-depleted transplantation in children. Study-level findings and limits: At the one-year point after transplant, T-cell counts and TCRbeta diversity were found to come mostly from T cells that had been newly produced. It was reported that alpha-beta T cells came from several hundred expanded graft clones (about two months after transplant).

The germline V and J ends were trimmed by 5 bases and 3 bases, with 10 bases remaining between them. The CDR3 covers 13 residues. CDR1 and CDR2 from the germline V gene are MNHEY and SMNVEV (reference sequence). TCRbeta library construction was performed incorporating unique molecular identifiers. Via MiXCR, TCRdb re-called the PCR reads, giving one row per CDR3 protein. The top ten hold about 9.1% of the sample, which has hundreds of thousands of distinct CDR3 sequences, roughly 8.2% seen once. On this clonotype: Its antigen is unidentified.

The input for sequencing was peripheral blood, taken 360 days after TCRalphabeta/CD19-depleted stem cell transplant. The chain has TRBV27 and TRBJ2-5; D possibly corresponds to TRBD1 (5 bases). The clonotype originates from a female patient aged 2 to 10 who had a stem cell transplant for Fanconi anemia, so the T cells may come from the graft donor. The CDR3 nucleotides are TGTGCCAGCAGTATGCTAGGGGAAGAGACCCAGTACTTC. Amino acids: CASSMLGEETQYF.